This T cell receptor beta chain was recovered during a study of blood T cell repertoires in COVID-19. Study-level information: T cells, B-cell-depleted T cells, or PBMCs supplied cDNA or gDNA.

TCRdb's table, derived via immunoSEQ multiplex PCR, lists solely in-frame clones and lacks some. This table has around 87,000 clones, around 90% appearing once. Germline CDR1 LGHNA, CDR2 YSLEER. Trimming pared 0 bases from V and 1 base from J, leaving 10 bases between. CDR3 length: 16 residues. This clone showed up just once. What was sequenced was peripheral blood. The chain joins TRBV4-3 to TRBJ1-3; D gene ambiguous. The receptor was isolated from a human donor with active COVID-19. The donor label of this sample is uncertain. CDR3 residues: CASSQEVGASGNTIYF. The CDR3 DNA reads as TGCGCCAGCAGCCAAGAGGTGGGAGCGTCTGGAAACACCATATATTTT.